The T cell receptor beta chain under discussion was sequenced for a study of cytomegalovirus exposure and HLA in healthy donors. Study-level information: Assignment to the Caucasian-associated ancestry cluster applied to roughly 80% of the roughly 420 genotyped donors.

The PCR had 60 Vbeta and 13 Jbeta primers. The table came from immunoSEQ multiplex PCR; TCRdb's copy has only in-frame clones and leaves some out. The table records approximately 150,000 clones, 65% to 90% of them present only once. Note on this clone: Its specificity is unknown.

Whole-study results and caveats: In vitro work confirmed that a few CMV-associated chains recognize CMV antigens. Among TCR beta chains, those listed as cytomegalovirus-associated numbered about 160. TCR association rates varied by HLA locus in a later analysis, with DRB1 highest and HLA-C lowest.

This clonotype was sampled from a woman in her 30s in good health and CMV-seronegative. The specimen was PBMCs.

CDR3 sequence reads: CASTPGRGNEKLFF. DNA for the CDR3: TGTGCCAGCACCCCGGGTAGGGGGAATGAAAAACTGTTTTTT. V is TRBV27 and J is TRBJ1-4; TRBD1 might be the D (6 bases). Germline V gives CDR1 MNHEY, CDR2 SMNVEV (reference sequence). The germline V and J ends were trimmed by 7 bases and 5 bases, with 14 bases remaining between them. The CDR3 covers 14 residues. Looking up the rest from reference TRBV27 and TRBJ1-4 gives the full variable domain: EAQVTQNPRYLITVTGKKLTVTCSQNMNHEYMSWYRQDPGLGLRQIYYSMNVEVTDKGDVPEGYKVSRKEKRNFPLILESPSPNQTSLYFCASTPGRGNEKLFFGSGTQLSVL.